This TCR beta chain was found in a study of blood T cells in healthy people across ages. Findings of the study overall: When set beside aged donors, long-lived donors presented more naive CD4+ cells and higher diversity. A roughly linear fall in TCR beta diversity per million T cells was seen with increasing age.

The use of a sample-barcoded 5' primer and a J-beta primer mix characterized a second PCR of about 7 to 12 cycles. Paired-end reads containing CDR3 totaled no fewer than 2.5 million for each sample. Each CDR3 protein is one row after TCRdb ran MiXCR on the 5' RACE reads. In the table there are 650,000 to 900,000 distinct CDR3 sequences, 62% of which are singletons. V was trimmed by 2 bases and J by 1 base, leaving 12 bases between them. There are 15 residues in the CDR3. Germline lookup yields CDR1 MDHEN and CDR2 SYDVKM. Details on this clonotype: Its antigen remains unknown.

The rearrangement joins TRBV28 to TRBJ2-7; a possible D gene is TRBD2 (5 bases). This TCR derives from a young man in good health. The sequenced material came from blood. This chain's CDR3 is CASSLAFGGSYEQYF. In nucleotides, the CDR3 is TGTGCCAGCAGTTTAGCATTTGGAGGTTCCTACGAGCAGTACTTC.